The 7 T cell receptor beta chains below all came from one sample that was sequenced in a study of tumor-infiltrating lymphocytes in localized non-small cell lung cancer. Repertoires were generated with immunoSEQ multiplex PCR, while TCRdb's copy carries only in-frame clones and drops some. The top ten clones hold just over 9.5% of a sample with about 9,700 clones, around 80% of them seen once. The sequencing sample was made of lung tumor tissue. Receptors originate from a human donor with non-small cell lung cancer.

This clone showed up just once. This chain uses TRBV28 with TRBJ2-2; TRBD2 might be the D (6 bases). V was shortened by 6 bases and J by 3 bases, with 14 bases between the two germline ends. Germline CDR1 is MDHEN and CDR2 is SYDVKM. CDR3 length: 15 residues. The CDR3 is CASRAGREDTGELFF. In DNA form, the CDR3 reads TGTGCCAGCAGAGCGGGCAGGGAGGACACCGGGGAGCTGTTTTTT.

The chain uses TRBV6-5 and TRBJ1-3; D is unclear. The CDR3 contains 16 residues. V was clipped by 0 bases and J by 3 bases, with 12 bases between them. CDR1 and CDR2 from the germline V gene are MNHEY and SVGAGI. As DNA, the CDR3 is TGTGCCAGCAGTTACTCTTCTGCTTCGGGTGGAAACACCATATATTTT. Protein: CASSYSSASGGNTIYF.

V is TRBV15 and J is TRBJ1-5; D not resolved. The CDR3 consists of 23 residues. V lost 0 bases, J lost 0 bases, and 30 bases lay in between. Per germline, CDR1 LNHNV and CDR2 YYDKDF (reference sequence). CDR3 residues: CATSRDRGIGFAGQSYSNQPQHF. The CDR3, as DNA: TGTGCCACCAGCAGAGATCGTGGTATCGGATTCGCTGGGCAGTCCTATAGCAATCAGCCCCAGCATTTT.

CDR3 nucleotide sequence: TGTGCCAGCAGCTTAGGGGCGGTATCCTACGAGCAGTACTTC. Translation: CASSLGAVSYEQYF. This sequence joins TRBV7-8 and TRBJ2-7; D call uncertain. This CDR3 is built from 14 residues. V was trimmed by 1 base and J by 1 base, leaving 8 bases between them. Germline V CDR1 and CDR2: SGHVS, FQNEAQ.

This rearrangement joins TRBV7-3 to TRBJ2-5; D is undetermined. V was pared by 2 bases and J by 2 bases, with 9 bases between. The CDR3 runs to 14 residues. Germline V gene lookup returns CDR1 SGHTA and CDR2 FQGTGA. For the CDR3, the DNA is TGTGCCAGCAGCTTACGGTTGAGTCAAGAGACCCAGTACTTC. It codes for CASSLRLSQETQYF.

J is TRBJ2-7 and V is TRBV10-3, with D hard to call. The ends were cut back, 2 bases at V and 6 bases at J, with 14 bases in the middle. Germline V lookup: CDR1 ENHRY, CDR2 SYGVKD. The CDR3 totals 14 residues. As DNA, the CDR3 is TGTGCCATCAGTGAGGCGCCGGTAGGCAGCGAGCAGTACTTC. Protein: CAISEAPVGSEQYF.

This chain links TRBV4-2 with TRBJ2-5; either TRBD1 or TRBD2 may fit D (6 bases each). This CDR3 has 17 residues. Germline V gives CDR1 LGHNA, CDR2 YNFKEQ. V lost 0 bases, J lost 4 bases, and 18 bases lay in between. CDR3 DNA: TGTGCCAGCAGCCAAGATCCGCCAGGGGAGGAGGGAGAGACCCAGTACTTC. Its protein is CASSQDPPGEEGETQYF.